These T cell receptor beta chains were read from a single sample in a study of long-term antiretroviral therapy in people with HIV. The repertoire was sequenced with immunoSEQ multiplex PCR; TCRdb's copy has only in-frame clones and lacks some. The sample has around 31,000 clones; around nine tenths are singletons. The source was unsorted PBMCs, collected roughly 5 years before starting antiretroviral therapy. The receptors come from a middle-aged man with HIV. The conserved cysteine and the conserved F or W are not part of the CDR3 here.

j_call: TRBJ2-5; v_call: TRBV19; cdr3_aa: ASRRTGGPETQY
j_call: TRBJ2-3; v_call: TRBV6-5; cdr3_aa: ASSYGAIEPQY
j_call: TRBJ1-2; v_call: TRBV18; cdr3_aa: ASSPWTGDYGYT
j_call: TRBJ2-3; v_call: TRBV6-5; cdr3_aa: ASASGRGTDTQY
j_call: TRBJ2-2; v_call: TRBV19; cdr3_aa: ASLRGPGELF
j_call: TRBJ2-3; v_call: TRBV9; cdr3_aa: ASSVAQEGAQGADTQY
j_call: TRBJ1-3; v_call: TRBV11-2; cdr3_aa: ASSLTAGNTIY
j_call: TRBJ1-5; v_call: TRBV10-1; cdr3_aa: ATNTGQPQH
j_call: TRBJ2-3; v_call: TRBV30; cdr3_aa: AWSIRRHTDTQY
j_call: TRBJ1-4; v_call: TRBV29-1; cdr3_aa: SVEDRARPGKLF
j_call: TRBJ1-4; v_call: TRBV27; cdr3_aa: ASSLLGIHNEKLF
j_call: TRBJ1-2; v_call: TRBV6-6; cdr3_aa: ASSYDRGYT
j_call: TRBJ1-4; v_call: TRBV5-1; cdr3_aa: ASREFGGYSEKLF
j_call: TRBJ1-2; v_call: TRBV11-2; cdr3_aa: ASSGKGSWHGYT
j_call: TRBJ1-1; v_call: TRBV7-2; cdr3_aa: ASSSFPRGGLYTEAF
j_call: TRBJ2-3; v_call: TRBV7-9; cdr3_aa: ASSRARASTDTQY
j_call: TRBJ1-2; v_call: TRBV14; cdr3_aa: ASSLGQGETVIT
j_call: TRBJ2-1; v_call: TRBV5-1; cdr3_aa: ASSWTESSYNEQF
j_call: TRBJ1-5; v_call: TRBV5-1; cdr3_aa: ASSLAGNQPQH
j_call: TRBJ2-3; v_call: TRBV11-3; cdr3_aa: ASSLAGADTQY
j_call: TRBJ2-3; v_call: TRBV6-5; cdr3_aa: ASTRQGADTQY
j_call: TRBJ1-2; v_call: TRBV5-1; cdr3_aa: ATSVTGFSYGYT
j_call: TRBJ1-1; v_call: TRBV6-5; cdr3_aa: ASRRLWQTNTEAF
j_call: TRBJ1-4; v_call: TRBV5-1; cdr3_aa: ASSPGGTQNEKLF
j_call: TRBJ2-5; v_call: TRBV18; cdr3_aa: ASSPFRDSQETQY
j_call: TRBJ1-2; v_call: TRBV5-1; cdr3_aa: ASSPGGSWNYGYT
j_call: TRBJ2-1; v_call: TRBV5-1; cdr3_aa: ASSSGTSINEQF
j_call: TRBJ1-1; v_call: TRBV5-1; cdr3_aa: ASSMQSTNTEAF
j_call: TRBJ2-7; v_call: TRBV11-3; cdr3_aa: ASSSTSGGYEQY
j_call: TRBJ1-1; v_call: TRBV10-3; cdr3_aa: AISATGLRTEAF
j_call: TRBJ1-2; v_call: TRBV5-1; cdr3_aa: ASSSLGGWNGYT
j_call: TRBJ1-2; v_call: TRBV10-3; cdr3_aa: AIRDPGVGYGYT
j_call: TRBJ1-6; v_call: TRBV19; cdr3_aa: ASSIGNSPLH
j_call: TRBJ2-1; v_call: TRBV5-6; cdr3_aa: ASSSTGTPNNEQF
j_call: TRBJ1-2; v_call: TRBV7-8; cdr3_aa: ASSFEAQDYGYT